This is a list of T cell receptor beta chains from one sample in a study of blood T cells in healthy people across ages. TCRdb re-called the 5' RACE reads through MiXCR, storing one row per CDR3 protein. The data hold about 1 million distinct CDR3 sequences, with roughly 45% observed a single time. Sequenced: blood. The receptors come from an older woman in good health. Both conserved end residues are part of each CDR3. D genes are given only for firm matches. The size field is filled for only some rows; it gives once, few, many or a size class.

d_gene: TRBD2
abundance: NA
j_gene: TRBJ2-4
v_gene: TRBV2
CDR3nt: TGTGCCAGCAGTGAAGACTCGGGGGGAAACATTCAGTACTTC
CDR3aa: CASSEDSGGNIQYF

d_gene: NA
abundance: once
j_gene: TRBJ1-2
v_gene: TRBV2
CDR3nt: TGTGCCAGCAGTGACTTGACGGGAGACTATGGCTACACCTTC
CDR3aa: CASSDLTGDYGYTF

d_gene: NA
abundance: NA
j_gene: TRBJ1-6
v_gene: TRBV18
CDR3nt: TGTGCCAGCTCACCTCTGGGCAGCGTCGGTTCACCCCTCCACTTT
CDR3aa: CASSPLGSVGSPLHF

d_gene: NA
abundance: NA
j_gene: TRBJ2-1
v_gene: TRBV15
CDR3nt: TGTGCCACCAGCTCAAAGGTCCTAGCATGGGAGCAGTTCTTC
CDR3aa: CATSSKVLAWEQFF

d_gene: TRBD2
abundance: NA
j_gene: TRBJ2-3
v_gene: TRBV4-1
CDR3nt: TGCGCCAGCAGCCATACTAGCGGGAGGACCGGTAGTCATACGCAGTATTTT
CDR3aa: CASSHTSGRTGSHTQYF

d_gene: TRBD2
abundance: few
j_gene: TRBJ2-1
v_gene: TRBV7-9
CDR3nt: TGTACCAGCAGCTCACCCCTAGCGGGAGGAGGCGATGAGCAGTTCTTC
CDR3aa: CTSSSPLAGGGDEQFF

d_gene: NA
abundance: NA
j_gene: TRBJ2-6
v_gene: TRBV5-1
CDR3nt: TGCGCCAGCAGCATTGGACGGCCCTCTGGGGCCAACGTCCTGACTTTC
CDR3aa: CASSIGRPSGANVLTF

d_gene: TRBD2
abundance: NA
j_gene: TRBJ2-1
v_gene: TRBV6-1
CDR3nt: TGTGCCAGCAGTGAGAAAAGCGGGGGGGCGGGTGAGCAGTTCTTC
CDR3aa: CASSEKSGGAGEQFF

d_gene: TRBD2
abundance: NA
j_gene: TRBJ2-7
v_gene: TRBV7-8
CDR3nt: TGTGCCAGCAGCTCCGGGACTAGCGAGAGCTACAATGAGCAGTACTTC
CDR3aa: CASSSGTSESYNEQYF

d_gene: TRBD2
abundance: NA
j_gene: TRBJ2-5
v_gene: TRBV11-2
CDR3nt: TGTGCCAGCAGCTTAGCGGGGGGTAATTGGGAGACCCAGTACTTC
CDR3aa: CASSLAGGNWETQYF

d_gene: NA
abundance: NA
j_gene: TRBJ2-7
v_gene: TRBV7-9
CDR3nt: TGTGCCAGCAGCGCGATAGAAGGCGGCTACGAGCAGTACTTC
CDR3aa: CASSAIEGGYEQYF

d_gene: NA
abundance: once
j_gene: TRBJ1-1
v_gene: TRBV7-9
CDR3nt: TGTGCCAGCAGCGACAAACTTCAAGCTTTCTTT
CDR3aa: CASSDKLQAFF

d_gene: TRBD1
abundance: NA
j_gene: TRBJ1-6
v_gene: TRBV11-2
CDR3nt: TGTGCCAGCCGCCGGCCCCGGGACAGTTATAATTCACCCCTCCACTTT
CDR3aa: CASRRPRDSYNSPLHF

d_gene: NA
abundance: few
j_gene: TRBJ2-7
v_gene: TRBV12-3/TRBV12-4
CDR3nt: TGTGCCAGCAGCCCTCCCGGGTGGTCTTCCTACGAGCAGTACTTC
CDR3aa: CASSPPGWSSYEQYF

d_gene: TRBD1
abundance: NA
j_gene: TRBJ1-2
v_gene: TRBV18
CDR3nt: TGTGCCAGCTCACCACCGTCGGACAGGGGGCTGTATGGCTACACCTTC
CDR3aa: CASSPPSDRGLYGYTF

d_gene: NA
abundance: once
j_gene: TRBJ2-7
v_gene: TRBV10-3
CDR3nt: TGTGCCATCAGTGAGGGGTCTAGCTTACGGGGGATACTCTACGAGCAGTACTTC
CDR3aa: CAISEGSSLRGILYEQYF

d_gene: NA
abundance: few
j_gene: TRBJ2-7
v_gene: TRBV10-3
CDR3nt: TGTGCCATCAGTGAGTCGGAGGGTCCCTGGGGCGAGCAGTACTTC
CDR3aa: CAISESEGPWGEQYF

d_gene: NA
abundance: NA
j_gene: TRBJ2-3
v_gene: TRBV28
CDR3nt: TGTGCCAGCAGTTCATCGCCTAGGGCGCAGTATTTT
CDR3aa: CASSSSPRAQYF

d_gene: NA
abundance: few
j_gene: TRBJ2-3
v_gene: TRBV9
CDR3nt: TGTGCCAGCAGCGTAGTGTCTAGCACGGGGTTCACAGATACGCAGTATTTT
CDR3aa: CASSVVSSTGFTDTQYF

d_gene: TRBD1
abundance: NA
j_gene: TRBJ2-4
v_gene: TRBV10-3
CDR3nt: TGTGCCATCAGTGCGGGACAGGGGGACTTCGGTAACATTCAGTACTTC
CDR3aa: CAISAGQGDFGNIQYF

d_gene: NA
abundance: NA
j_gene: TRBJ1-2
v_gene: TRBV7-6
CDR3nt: TGTGCCGGCAGCTTACGGGCGGGGGTTGGTGGCTACACCTTC
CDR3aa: CAGSLRAGVGGYTF

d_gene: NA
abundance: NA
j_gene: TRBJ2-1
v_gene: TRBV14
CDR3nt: TGTGCCAGCAGCCAAGAGTTAATGCGAGAGCAGTTCTTC
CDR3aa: CASSQELMREQFF

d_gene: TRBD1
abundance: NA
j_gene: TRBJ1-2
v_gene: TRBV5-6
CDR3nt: TGTGCCAGCAGCTTGGACCAGGGGGCGGGTGGCTACACCTTC
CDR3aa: CASSLDQGAGGYTF

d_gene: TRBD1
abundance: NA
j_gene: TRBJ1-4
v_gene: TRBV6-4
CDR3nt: TGTGCCAGCCTTTACTCAGACAGGGGGGCGATCGATGAAAAACTGTTTTTT
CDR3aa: CASLYSDRGAIDEKLFF

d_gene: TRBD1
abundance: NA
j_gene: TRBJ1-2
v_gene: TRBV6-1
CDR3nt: TGTGCCAGCAGTGTTCCGGGACAGGGGTATGGCTACACCTTC
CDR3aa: CASSVPGQGYGYTF

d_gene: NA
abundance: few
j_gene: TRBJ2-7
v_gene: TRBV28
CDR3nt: TGTGCCAGCAGTTTCCGGGCCCGACCCTACGAGCAGTACTTC
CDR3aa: CASSFRARPYEQYF

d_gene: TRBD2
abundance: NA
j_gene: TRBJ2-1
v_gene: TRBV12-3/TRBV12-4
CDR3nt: TGTGCCAGCAGTTTAGGGGGACTAGCGGGAGTAGATGAGCAGTTCTTC
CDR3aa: CASSLGGLAGVDEQFF

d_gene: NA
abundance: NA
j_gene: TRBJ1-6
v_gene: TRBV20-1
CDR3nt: TGCAGTGCTAGAGATAAGGGGTGGACTTTGGCCCTCCACTTT
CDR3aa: CSARDKGWTLALHF

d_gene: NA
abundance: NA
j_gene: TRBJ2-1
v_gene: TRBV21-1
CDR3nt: TGTGCCAGCAGCAAAGCCGAAACAGGGGACTGCAATGAGCAGTTCTTC
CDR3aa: CASSKAETGDCNEQFF

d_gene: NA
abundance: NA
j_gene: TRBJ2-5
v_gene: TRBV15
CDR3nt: TGTGCCACCAGCATAGCGGTCAGCCAAGAGACCCAGTACTTC
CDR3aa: CATSIAVSQETQYF

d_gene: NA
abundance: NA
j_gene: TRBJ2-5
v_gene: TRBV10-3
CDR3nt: TGTACCATCAGTACGGGACTCTCAAACAATGAGCAGTACTTC
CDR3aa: CTISTGLSNNEQYF

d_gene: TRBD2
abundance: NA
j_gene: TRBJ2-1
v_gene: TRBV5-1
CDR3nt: TGCGCCAGCAGCTTAGCTCAGTCTAGCGGGTTTAACAATGAGCAGTTCTTC
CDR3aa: CASSLAQSSGFNNEQFF

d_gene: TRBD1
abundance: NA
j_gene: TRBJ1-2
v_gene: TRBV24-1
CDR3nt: TGTGCCACCAGTGGCAGGACAGGTTCTAACTATGGCTACACCTTC
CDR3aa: CATSGRTGSNYGYTF

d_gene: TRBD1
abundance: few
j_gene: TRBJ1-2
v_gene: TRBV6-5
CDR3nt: TGTGCCATCGGTGGAACAGGGGAGGGCTACACCTTC
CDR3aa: CAIGGTGEGYTF

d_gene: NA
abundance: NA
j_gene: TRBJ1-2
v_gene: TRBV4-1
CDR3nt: TGCGCCAGCAGCCAAGACCCAGTCTATGGCTACACCTTC
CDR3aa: CASSQDPVYGYTF

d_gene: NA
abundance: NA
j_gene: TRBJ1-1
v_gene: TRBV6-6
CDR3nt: TGTGCCTGCAGTTCAAACACTGAAGCTTTCTTT
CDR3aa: CACSSNTEAFF

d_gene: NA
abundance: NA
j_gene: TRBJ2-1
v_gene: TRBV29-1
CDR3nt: TGCAGCGTTCGCCCAGGGGAAAATGAGCAGTTCTTC
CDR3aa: CSVRPGENEQFF

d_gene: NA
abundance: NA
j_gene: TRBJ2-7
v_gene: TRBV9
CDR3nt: TGTGCCAGCAGCGCATACTCCGGGACGGGTAACGAGCAGTACTTC
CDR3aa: CASSAYSGTGNEQYF

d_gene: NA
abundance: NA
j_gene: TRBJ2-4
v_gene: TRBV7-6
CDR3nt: TGTGCCAGCAGCCCGAATCTGGAAGGCAAAAACATTCAGTACTTC
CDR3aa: CASSPNLEGKNIQYF

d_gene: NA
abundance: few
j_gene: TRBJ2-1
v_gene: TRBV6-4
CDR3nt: TGTGCCAGCAGTGATTCAAAGAGCTCCTACAATGAGCAGTTCTTC
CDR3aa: CASSDSKSSYNEQFF

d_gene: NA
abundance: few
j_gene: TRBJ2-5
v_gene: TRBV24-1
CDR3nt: TGTGCCACCAGTGCCGGGCGGGACGTGGAGACCCAGTACTTC
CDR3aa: CATSAGRDVETQYF

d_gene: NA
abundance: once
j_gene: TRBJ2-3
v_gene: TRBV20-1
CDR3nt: TGCAGTGCTAGTATCCGGGTTAGCACAGATACGCAGTATTTT
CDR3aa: CSASIRVSTDTQYF

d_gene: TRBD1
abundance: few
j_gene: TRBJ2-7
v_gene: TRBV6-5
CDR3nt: TGTGCCAGCAGTGCGCCCGGGACAGGGCATGTTGAGCAGTACTTC
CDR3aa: CASSAPGTGHVEQYF

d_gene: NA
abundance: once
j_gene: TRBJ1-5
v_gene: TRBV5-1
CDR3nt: TGCGCCAGCAGTTTCGACGGGTATCAGCCCCAGCATTTT
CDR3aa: CASSFDGYQPQHF

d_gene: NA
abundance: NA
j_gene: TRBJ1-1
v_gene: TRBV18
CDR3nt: TGTGCCAGCTCACCCGAGGCGTTGATAACTGAAGCTTTCTTT
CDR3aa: CASSPEALITEAFF

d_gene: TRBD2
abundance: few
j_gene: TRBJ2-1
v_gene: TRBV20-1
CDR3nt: TGCAGTGCTAGACCCCTATCCGAACTAGCGGGAGGTGAGCAGTTCTTC
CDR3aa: CSARPLSELAGGEQFF